Detailed here is one TCR beta chain. This sample is drawn from a study of blood T cell repertoires in COVID-19. On the study more broadly: The United States, Italy and Spain provided the acute and convalescent COVID-19 samples. T cells, B-cell-depleted T cells, or PBMCs supplied cDNA or gDNA.

V was cut by 5 bases and J by 9 bases, with 13 bases left in between. Germline CDR1 is MDHEN and CDR2 is SYDVKM. CDR3 size: 12 residues. Authors' analysis steps: Amplification from reference gene primers served as the basis for estimated nucleated cell counts. TCRdb keeps only in-frame clones here, not all; method: immunoSEQ multiplex PCR. V and J calls plus clone size are reproduced from that table; the DNA served to infer D and trimming. The sample gives fewer than 130,000 clones, approximately 62% of which show up once; about 6% is in the top ten. The sequenced material came from peripheral blood. The rearrangement uses TRBV28 and TRBJ1-1, with D possibly matching TRBD1 (5 bases). The sequence was collected from a man older than 75 with acute or convalescent COVID-19. CDR3 bases: TGTGCCAGCAGTACCCGGCGGGGCCAAGCTTTCTTT. Its translation: CASSTRRGQAFF.